The clone carrying this T cell receptor (beta chain) was seen repeatedly, ten times or more. What it binds is unknown. This CDR3 is 15 amino acids long. Germline V lookup: CDR1 MNHNY, CDR2 SVGAGI (reference sequence). Trimming cost V 5 bases and J 1 base, with 13 bases left between them. Joint extraction of RNA and DNA used 20-30 mg of bulk tissue that was unsorted. Through surgical resection, the patients' primary liver carcinoma was treated. There were five separate regions sampled from each tumor. The data were taken from a study of tumor-infiltrating lymphocytes in primary liver carcinoma. TCR beta cDNA was made from 400 to 500 ng total RNA with a constant-region primer. Researchers made the TCR beta libraries by running three nested multiplex PCR rounds with slightly modified ARM-PCR. The opening two PCR rounds, approximately 10 cycles each, paired TRBV1-TRBV30 forward primers with a C-beta reverse primer. Each CDR3 protein is one row after TCRdb ran MiXCR on the multiplex PCR reads. The sample consists of 44,000 or so distinct CDR3 sequences, about two thirds of them appearing once.

General observations from the study: Only about 7.5-25% of top clones were detected in all five tumor regions.

This chain joins TRBV6-6 and TRBJ2-3, with D possibly TRBD2 on 5 matching bases. Sequenced: liver tumor tissue from sampling region 5. Subset noted: tumor region T5, tumor centre. This TCR was recovered from a man aged 40-55 years with primary liver carcinoma and hepatitis B virus infection. The CDR3 protein is CASSPTDGGTDTQYF. CDR3 sequence (DNA): TGTGCCAGCAGTCCCACCGACGGGGGCACAGATACGCAGTATTTT.